This T cell receptor beta chain is drawn from a study of T-cell reconstitution after alpha-beta-depleted transplantation in children. Regarding the study as a whole: A year had passed since transplant, and T-cell counts and diversity by then came mostly from newly produced T cells. Several hundred graft clones that had expanded were reportedly the source of alpha-beta T cells about two months after transplant. Elevated TCRbeta diversity at day 60 was traced, in some patients, to surviving recipient T cells and thymic progenitors.

This clonotype showed up many times. Its antigen is unknown. At one end, the junction sequence differs from germline, possibly due to a read error. A library of TCRbeta sequences, prepared with unique molecular identifiers, was generated. MiXCR was run by TCRdb on the PCR reads, yielding one entry per CDR3 protein. The data show roughly 300,000 distinct CDR3 sequences, roughly 11% seen once. Sequenced material: peripheral blood, taken 180 days after TCRalphabeta/CD19-depleted stem cell transplant. The sequence came from a male patient under 10 years old who had a stem cell transplant for chronic granulomatous disease, so the T cells may come from the graft donor.

The CDR3 is CASSQDWTPTYEKLFF. The CDR3 DNA sequence: TGCGCCAGCAGCCAAGATTGGACACCAACTTATGAAAAACTGTTTTTT. The chain uses TRBV4-3 and TRBJ1-4, with D possibly matching TRBD1 (5 bases). Germline loops: CDR1 LGHNA, CDR2 YSLEER. The CDR3 sequence is 16 residues long.